Sequencing of this T cell receptor (beta chain) was carried out in a study of T cell repertoires in cytomegalovirus infection. One entry per CDR3 protein, called by TCRdb with MiXCR from the reads. The sample consists of 300,000 or so distinct CDR3 sequences, around 10% of them appearing once. V was clipped by 0 bases and J by 6 bases, with 13 bases between them. CDR1 and CDR2 (germline): SGDLS, YYNGEE. The CDR3 spans 15 residues. This clonotype has a count of ten or more. The receptor comes from a human donor in good health (CMV status not recorded). Some clones in this sample may be carry-over from other donors' samples. The V call is TRBV9, the J call TRBJ2-1; possible D gene TRBD1, 7 bases. Sequenced sample: PBMCs. The CDR3 DNA is TGTGCCAGCAGCGTAGCTTGGCAGGGGGGCAATGAGCAGTTCTTC. It translates to CASSVAWQGGNEQFF.